These 19 T cell receptor beta chains were sequenced from one sample in a study of blood T cell repertoires in COVID-19. Data came from immunoSEQ multiplex PCR; TCRdb stores just in-frame clones and leaves some out. The table shows some 100,000 clones, with almost 80% occurring only once. Material for sequencing was peripheral blood. The receptors here all came from a man in his 70s with active or convalescent COVID-19.

The V gene is TRBV5-1, the J gene TRBJ1-4, with D perhaps TRBD1 (5 bases). Per the germline V gene, CDR1 is SGHRS and CDR2 is YFSETQ. V lost 4 bases and J 7 bases, leaving 20 bases between the germline ends. This CDR3 spans 16 amino acids. CDR3 sequence reads: CASSPGGTPGGEKLFF. The DNA of the CDR3 is TGCGCCAGCAGCCCCGGGGGGACCCCGGGAGGTGAAAAACTGTTTTTT.

V gene TRBV7-2 combines with J gene TRBJ2-5, with D tentatively TRBD2 (5 bases). Trimming took off 7 bases at V and 0 bases at J, with 12 bases between the two ends. The CDR3 is 14 amino acids. CDR1 and CDR2 (germline): SGHTA, FQGNSA. The CDR3 coding sequence is TGTGCCAGCAAAGGAGGAGCGTACCAAGAGACCCAGTACTTC. Residues: CASKGGAYQETQYF.

The chain employs TRBV18 and TRBJ2-1, with D possibly being TRBD2 (5 bases). V lost 3 bases, J lost 9 bases, and 12 bases lay in between. The CDR3 length is 13 residues. The V gene's germline CDR1 is KGHSH and CDR2 LQKENI. This CDR3 is CASSPHGEGEQFF. DNA for the CDR3: TGTGCCAGCTCACCCCATGGCGAGGGTGAGCAGTTCTTC.

The V and J genes are TRBV6-1 and TRBJ1-2, with TRBD1 matching over 9 bases. The J segment lost 8 bases and the V segment lost 6 bases, leaving 4 bases of the junction unmatched. Per the germline V gene, CDR1 is MNHNS and CDR2 is SASEGT. The CDR3 is 12 residues long. The CDR3, as DNA: TGTGCCAGCAGCTATACAGGGGGCGGCTACACCTTC. Protein product: CASSYTGGGYTF.

This CDR3 reads CASSPGAGELFF. As DNA, the CDR3 is TGTGCCAGCAGCCCCGGTGCCGGGGAGCTGTTTTTT. The gene calls are TRBV3-1 (or the pseudogene TRBV3-2) and TRBJ2-2; D not certain. The V gene's germline CDR1 is LGHDT and CDR2 YNNKEL (reference sequence). The V and J ends lost 4 bases and 6 bases respectively, with 6 bases between them. The CDR3 consists of 12 residues.

V usage is TRBV28 and J usage is TRBJ1-2; D gene unclear. The germline CDR1 and CDR2 sequences are MDHEN and SYDVKM. V was pared by 6 bases and J by 6 bases, with 23 bases between. The CDR3 contains 16 residues. Here the CDR3 reads CASSPTSRGRGDGYTF. In nucleotides, the CDR3 is TGTGCCAGCAGCCCAACCTCTCGGGGTAGAGGTGATGGCTACACCTTC.

The rearrangement uses TRBV18 and TRBJ2-5; 7 bases align to TRBD1. V dropped 4 bases and J dropped 3; count of bases not matched to a gene: 8. Germline lookup yields CDR1 KGHSH and CDR2 LQKENI. CDR3 length: 15 amino acids. In DNA, the CDR3 is TGTGCCAGCTCACGTCTCGGGACAGAAGAAGAGACCCAGTACTTC. Translated, it gives CASSRLGTEEETQYF.

The chain links TRBV11-2 to TRBJ2-1; a weak D match, TRBD2 (6 bases). Trimming cost V 4 bases and J 14 bases, with 18 bases left between them. The CDR3 is 13 amino acids. Germline assignment: CDR1 SGHAT and CDR2 FQNNGV. The CDR3 nucleotides read TGTGCCAGCAGCTCCCCCGGTCGCGGGATGGAGTTCTTC. It yields the protein CASSSPGRGMEFF.

The gene calls are TRBV5-6 and TRBJ1-4; D gene ambiguous. Germline V gene sequence: CDR1 SGHDT, CDR2 YYEEEE. V was pared by 1 base and J by 6 bases, with 13 bases between. This CDR3 has 15 amino acids. The CDR3 region is CASSLNRIGDEKLFF. DNA for the CDR3: TGTGCCAGCAGCTTGAATCGGATCGGGGATGAAAAACTGTTTTTT.

The chain links TRBV28 to TRBJ2-7; perhaps TRBD2 as D (6 bases). Per the germline V gene, CDR1 is MDHEN and CDR2 is SYDVKM. The CDR3 loop spans 14 amino acids. Trimming stripped 5 bases from V and 2 bases from J, with 13 bases between. The CDR3 sequence is CASSPRGSTYEQYF. The CDR3 bases are TGTGCCAGCAGTCCCCGGGGGAGCACCTACGAGCAGTACTTC.

V usage is TRBV10-1 and J usage is TRBJ2-5; D gene ambiguous. Trimming took off 0 bases at V and 5 bases at J, with 13 bases between the two ends. CDR1 is WNHNN and CDR2 is SYGVQD in the germline V gene (reference sequence). The CDR3 runs 15 residues. The CDR3 reads CASSESSSGRETQYF. In DNA, the CDR3 is TGCGCCAGCAGTGAGTCCTCTTCAGGTCGGGAGACCCAGTACTTC.

The chain links TRBV7-8 to TRBJ1-5; D ambiguous. Germline loops: CDR1 SGHVS, CDR2 FQNEAQ. The V end was cut by 4 bases, the J end by 7 bases, with 20 bases between. The CDR3 has 16 amino acids. Written as DNA, the CDR3 is TGTGCCAGCAGCTCGCGATTAGATCCTATCCAACAGCCCCAGCATTTT. It codes for CASSSRLDPIQQPQHF.

This rearrangement joins TRBV7-9 to TRBJ1-2, with D perhaps TRBD1 (6 bases). CDR3 size: 13 residues. Between the trimmed V and J ends, which lost 3 bases and 4 bases, there was a span of 9 bases. The germline CDR1 and CDR2 sequences are SEHNR and FQNEAQ (reference sequence). Written as DNA, the CDR3 is TGTGCCAGCAGCTTTGGACAGTCCTATGGCTACACCTTC. Translated: CASSFGQSYGYTF.

The rearrangement joins TRBV19 to TRBJ2-1, with TRBD2 as a possible D gene (5 bases). Germline-derived CDR1 and CDR2 are LNHDA and SQIVND (reference sequence). The ends were cut back, 4 bases at V and 3 bases at J, with 10 bases in the middle. The CDR3 totals 14 residues. The CDR3 is CASSRPGFYNEQFF. In DNA form, the CDR3 reads TGTGCCAGTAGTAGGCCGGGATTCTACAATGAGCAGTTCTTC.

The J gene is TRBJ2-5, the V gene TRBV4-1; perhaps TRBD2 as D (6 bases). Germline values: CDR1 MGHRA, CDR2 YSYEKL. V was pared by 4 bases and J by 5 bases, with 17 bases between. The CDR3 has 15 residues. CDR3 in amino acids: CASSPGPVRGETQYF. The CDR3, as DNA: TGCGCCAGCAGCCCGGGACCAGTCCGGGGGGAGACCCAGTACTTC.

This clone has a single count. The chain carries TRBV4-1 and TRBJ1-1; no definite D call. Germline V gene data show CDR1 as MGHRA and CDR2 as YSYEKL. V shed 0 bases and J shed 4 bases, with 6 bases lying between them. The CDR3 length is 13 residues. The CDR3 DNA reads TGCGCCAGCAGCCAAGATGTCATCACTGAAGCTTTCTTT. As protein: CASSQDVITEAFF.

This chain joins TRBV19 and TRBJ2-1; possibly TRBD2 for D (6 bases). Germline V gene lookup returns CDR1 LNHDA and CDR2 SQIVND (reference sequence). V dropped 5 bases and J dropped 3 bases, with 14 bases sitting between them. The CDR3 totals 15 residues. This chain's CDR3 is CASSGEAAYYNEQFF. The CDR3 bases are TGTGCCAGTAGTGGGGAGGCGGCTTACTACAATGAGCAGTTCTTC. Filled out from reference TRBV19 and TRBJ2-1, the complete variable domain reads DGGITQSPKYLFRKEGQNVTLSCEQNLNHDAMYWYRQDPGQGLRLIYYSQIVNDFQKGDIAEGYSVSREKKESFPLTVTSAQKNPTAFYLCASSGEAAYYNEQFFGPGTRLTVL.

This clone was recorded many times. The chain joins TRBV5-1 to TRBJ2-5, with a possible D match to TRBD2 (5 bases). This CDR3 region has 11 residues. V was shortened by 3 bases and J by 5 bases, with 5 bases between the two germline ends. Germline loops: CDR1 SGHRS, CDR2 YFSETQ. The CDR3 reads CASSSGETQYF. In DNA form, the CDR3 reads TGCGCCAGCAGCTCGGGGGAGACCCAGTACTTC. The entire variable domain, with the rest obtained from reference TRBV5-1 and TRBJ2-5, is as follows: KAGVTQTPRYLIKTRGQQVTLSCSPISGHRSVSWYQQTPGQGLQFLFEYFSETQRNKGNFPGRFSGRQFSNSRSEMNVSTLELGDSALYLCASSSGETQYFGPGTRLLVL.

The chain uses TRBV6-2 or TRBV6-3 and TRBJ2-5; 12 nucleotides match TRBD1. CDR3 size: 16 residues. Trimming removed 4 bases from V and 6 bases from J; junction bases left unmatched: 9. Per the germline V gene, CDR1 is MNHEY and CDR2 is SVGEGT. CDR3 sequence (DNA): TGTGCCAGCAGTTTCCGTGGGACAGGGGGCATGAAGACCCAGTACTTC. Translated: CASSFRGTGGMKTQYF.